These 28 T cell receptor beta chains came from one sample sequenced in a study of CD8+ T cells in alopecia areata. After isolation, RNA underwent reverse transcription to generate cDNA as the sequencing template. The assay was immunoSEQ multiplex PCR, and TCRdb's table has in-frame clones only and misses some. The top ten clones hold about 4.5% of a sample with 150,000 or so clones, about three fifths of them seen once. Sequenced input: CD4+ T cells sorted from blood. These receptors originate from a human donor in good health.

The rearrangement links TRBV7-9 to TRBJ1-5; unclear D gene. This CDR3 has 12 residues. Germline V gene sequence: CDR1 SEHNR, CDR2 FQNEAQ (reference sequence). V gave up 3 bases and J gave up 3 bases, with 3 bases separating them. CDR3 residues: CASSFSNQPQHF. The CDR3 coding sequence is TGTGCCAGCAGCTTTTCCAATCAGCCCCAGCATTTT. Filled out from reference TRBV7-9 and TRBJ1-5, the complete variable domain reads DTGVSQNPRHKITKRGQNVTFRCDPISEHNRLYWYRQTLGQGPEFLTYFQNEAQLEKSRLLSDRFSAERPKGSFSTLEIQRTEQGDSAMYLCASSFSNQPQHFGDGTRLSIL.

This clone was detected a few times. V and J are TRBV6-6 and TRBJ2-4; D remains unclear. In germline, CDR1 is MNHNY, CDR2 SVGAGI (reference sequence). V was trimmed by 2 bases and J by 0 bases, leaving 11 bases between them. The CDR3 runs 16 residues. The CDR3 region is CASSYGPPIAKNIQYF. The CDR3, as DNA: TGTGCCAGCAGTTACGGACCGCCGATAGCCAAAAACATTCAGTACTTC.

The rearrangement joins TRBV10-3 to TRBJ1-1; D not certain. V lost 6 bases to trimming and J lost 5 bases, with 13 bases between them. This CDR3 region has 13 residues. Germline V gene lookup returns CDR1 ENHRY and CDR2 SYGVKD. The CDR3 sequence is CAIRDLGRTEAFF. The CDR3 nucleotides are TGTGCCATCAGGGACTTGGGGAGGACTGAAGCTTTCTTT.

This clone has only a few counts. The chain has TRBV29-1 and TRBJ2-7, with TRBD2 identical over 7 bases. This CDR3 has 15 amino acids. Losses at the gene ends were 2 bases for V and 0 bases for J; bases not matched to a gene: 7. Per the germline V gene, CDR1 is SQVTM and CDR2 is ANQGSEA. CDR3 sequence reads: CSVEFPRGSSYEQYF. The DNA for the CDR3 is TGCAGCGTTGAATTTCCGCGGGGGAGCTCCTACGAGCAGTACTTC.

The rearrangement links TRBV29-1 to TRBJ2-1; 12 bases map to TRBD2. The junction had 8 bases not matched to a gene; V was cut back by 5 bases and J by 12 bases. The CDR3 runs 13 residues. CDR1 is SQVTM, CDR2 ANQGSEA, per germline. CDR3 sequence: CSVSRTSGMVQFF. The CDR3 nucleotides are TGCAGCGTTTCCCGGACTAGCGGGATGGTGCAGTTCTTC.

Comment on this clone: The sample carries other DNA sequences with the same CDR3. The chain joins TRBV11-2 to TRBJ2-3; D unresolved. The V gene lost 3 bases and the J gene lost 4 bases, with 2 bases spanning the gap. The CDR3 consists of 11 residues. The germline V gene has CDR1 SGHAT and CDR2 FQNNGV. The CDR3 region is CASSLADTQYF. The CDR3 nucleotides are TGTGCCAGCAGCTTGGCAGATACGCAGTATTTT.

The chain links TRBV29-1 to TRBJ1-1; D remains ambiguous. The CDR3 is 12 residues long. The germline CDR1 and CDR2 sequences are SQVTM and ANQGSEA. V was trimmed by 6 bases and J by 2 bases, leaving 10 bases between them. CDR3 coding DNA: TGCAGCGTGGCGGGCCCTAACACTGAAGCTTTCTTT. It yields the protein CSVAGPNTEAFF.

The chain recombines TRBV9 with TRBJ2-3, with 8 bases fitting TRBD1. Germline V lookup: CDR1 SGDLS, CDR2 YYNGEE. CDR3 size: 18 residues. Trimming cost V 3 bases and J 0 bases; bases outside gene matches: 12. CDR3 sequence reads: CASSGLRLDRASTDTQYF. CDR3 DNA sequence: TGTGCCAGCAGCGGCCTTAGGTTGGACAGGGCTAGCACAGATACGCAGTATTTT.

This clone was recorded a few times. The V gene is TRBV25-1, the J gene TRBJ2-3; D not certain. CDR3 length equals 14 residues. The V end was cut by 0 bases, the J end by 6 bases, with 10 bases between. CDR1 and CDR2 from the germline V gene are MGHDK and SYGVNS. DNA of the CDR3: TGTGCCAGCAGTGAATATGCTCCGTGGGATACGCAGTATTTT. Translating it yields CASSEYAPWDTQYF.

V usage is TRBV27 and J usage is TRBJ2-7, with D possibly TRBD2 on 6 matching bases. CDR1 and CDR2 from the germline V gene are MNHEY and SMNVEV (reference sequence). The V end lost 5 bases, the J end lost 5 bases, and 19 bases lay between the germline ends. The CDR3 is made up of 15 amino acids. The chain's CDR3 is CASSPRAGSGDEQYF. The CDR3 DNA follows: TGTGCCAGCAGTCCCCGTGCGGGATCCGGGGACGAGCAGTACTTC.

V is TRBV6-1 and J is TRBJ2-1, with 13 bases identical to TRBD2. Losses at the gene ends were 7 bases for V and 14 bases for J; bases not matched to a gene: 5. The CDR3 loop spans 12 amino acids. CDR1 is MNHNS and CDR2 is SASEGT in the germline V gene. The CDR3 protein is CASTGLAGKEFF. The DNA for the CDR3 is TGTGCCAGCACGGGACTAGCGGGAAAGGAGTTCTTC.

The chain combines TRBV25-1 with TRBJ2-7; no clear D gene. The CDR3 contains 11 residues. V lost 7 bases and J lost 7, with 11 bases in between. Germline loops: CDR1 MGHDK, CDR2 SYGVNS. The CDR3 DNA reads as TGTGCCAGCACCCAGCTTTCGGAGCAGTACTTC. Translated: CASTQLSEQYF.

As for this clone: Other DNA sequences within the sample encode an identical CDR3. DNA for the CDR3: TGTGCCAGCAGCTTAGCGGGAGGGCAAGAGACCCAGTACTTC. This codes for CASSLAGGQETQYF. This chain links TRBV11-2 with TRBJ2-5; TRBD2 matches at 8 bases. The CDR3 is 14 amino acids. Germline V CDR1 and CDR2: SGHAT, FQNNGV. V lost 1 base and J lost 2; bases outside the gene matches: 0.

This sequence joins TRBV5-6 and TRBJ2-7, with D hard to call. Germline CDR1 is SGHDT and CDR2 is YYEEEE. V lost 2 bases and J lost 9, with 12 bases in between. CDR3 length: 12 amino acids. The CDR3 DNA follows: TGTGCCAGCAGCTTTTCGGCAAGAGGGCAGTACTTC. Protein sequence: CASSFSARGQYF.

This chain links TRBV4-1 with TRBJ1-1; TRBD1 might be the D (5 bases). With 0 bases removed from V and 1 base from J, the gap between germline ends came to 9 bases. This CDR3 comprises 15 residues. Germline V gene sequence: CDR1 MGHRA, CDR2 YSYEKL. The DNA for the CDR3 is TGCGCCAGCAGCCAAGAAGTGGGACCGAACACTGAAGCTTTCTTT. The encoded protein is CASSQEVGPNTEAFF.

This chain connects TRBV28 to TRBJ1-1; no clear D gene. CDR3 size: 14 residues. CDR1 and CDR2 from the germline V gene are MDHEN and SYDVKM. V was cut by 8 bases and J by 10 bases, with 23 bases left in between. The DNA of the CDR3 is TGTGCCAGCCGCCCCTGGATGGGAGGGAGGATAGCTTTCTTT. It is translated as CASRPWMGGRIAFF.

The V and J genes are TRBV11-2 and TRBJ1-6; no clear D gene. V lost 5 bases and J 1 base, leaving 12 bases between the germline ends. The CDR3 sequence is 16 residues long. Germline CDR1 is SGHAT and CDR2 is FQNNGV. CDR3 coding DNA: TGTGCCAGCAGCGACCGAGGGTGGTCCTATAATTCACCCCTCCACTTT. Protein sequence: CASSDRGWSYNSPLHF.

Written as DNA, the CDR3 is TGTGCCAGCCGTCTACAGGGTTCCCCAGGGGAGCAGTACTTC. Amino acids: CASRLQGSPGEQYF. The chain combines TRBV7-9 with TRBJ2-7; D may be TRBD1 (6 bases). In germline, CDR1 is SEHNR, CDR2 FQNEAQ (reference sequence). Trimming shortened V by 8 bases and J by 7 bases, and 21 bases separated the two germline ends. The CDR3 consists of 14 residues.

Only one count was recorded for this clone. The CDR3 protein is CASSLKTSGTGELFF. In nucleotides, the CDR3 is TGTGCCAGCAGCTTAAAGACTAGCGGAACCGGGGAGCTGTTTTTT. The V call is TRBV7-6, the J call TRBJ2-2; 9 nucleotides align to TRBD2. The CDR3 contains 15 residues. The germline CDR1 and CDR2 sequences are SGHVS and FNYEAQ. The ends lost 2 bases at V and 5 bases at J; junction bases unmatched: 3.

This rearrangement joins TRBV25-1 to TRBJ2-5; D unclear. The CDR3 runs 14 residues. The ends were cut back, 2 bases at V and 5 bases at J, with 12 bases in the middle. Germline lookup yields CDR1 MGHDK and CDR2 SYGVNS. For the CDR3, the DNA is TGTGCCAGCAGTGAACCTTTGGGGAAGGAGACCCAGTACTTC. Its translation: CASSEPLGKETQYF.

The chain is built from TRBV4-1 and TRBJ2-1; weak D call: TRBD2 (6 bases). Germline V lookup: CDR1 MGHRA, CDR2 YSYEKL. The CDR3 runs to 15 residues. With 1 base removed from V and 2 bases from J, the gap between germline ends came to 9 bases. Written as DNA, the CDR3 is TGCGCCAGCAGCCAAGTGGGACTCACCTACAATGAGCAGTTCTTC. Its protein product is CASSQVGLTYNEQFF.

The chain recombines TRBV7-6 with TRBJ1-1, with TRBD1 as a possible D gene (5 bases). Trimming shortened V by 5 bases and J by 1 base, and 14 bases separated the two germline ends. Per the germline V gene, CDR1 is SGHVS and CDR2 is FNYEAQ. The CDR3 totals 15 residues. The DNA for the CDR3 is TGTGCCAGCAGCCTCGGTGCCGGGACGAACACTGAAGCTTTCTTT. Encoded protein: CASSLGAGTNTEAFF.

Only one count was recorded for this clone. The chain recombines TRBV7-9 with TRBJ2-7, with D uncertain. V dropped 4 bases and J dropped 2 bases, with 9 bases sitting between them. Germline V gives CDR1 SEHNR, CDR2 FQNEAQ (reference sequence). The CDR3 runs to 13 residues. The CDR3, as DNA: TGTGCCAGCAGCTCACAAGGGCCCTACGAGCAGTACTTC. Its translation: CASSSQGPYEQYF.

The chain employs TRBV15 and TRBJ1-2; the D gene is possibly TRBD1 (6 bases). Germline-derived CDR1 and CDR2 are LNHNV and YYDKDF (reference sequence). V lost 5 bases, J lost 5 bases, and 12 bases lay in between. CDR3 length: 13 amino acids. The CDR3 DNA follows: TGTGCCACCAGCCAAACAGGGAAATATGGCTACACCTTC. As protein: CATSQTGKYGYTF.

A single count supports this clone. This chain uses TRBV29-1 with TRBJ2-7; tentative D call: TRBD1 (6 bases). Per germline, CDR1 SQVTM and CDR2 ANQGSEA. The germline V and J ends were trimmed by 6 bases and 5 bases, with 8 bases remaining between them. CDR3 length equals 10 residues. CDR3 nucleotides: TGCAGCGTCAGGGGTAACGAGCAGTACTTC. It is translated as CSVRGNEQYF.

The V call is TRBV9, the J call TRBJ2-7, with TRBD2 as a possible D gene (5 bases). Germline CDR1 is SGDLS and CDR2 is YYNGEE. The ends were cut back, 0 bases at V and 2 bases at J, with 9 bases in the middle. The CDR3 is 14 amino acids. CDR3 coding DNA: TGTGCCAGCAGCGTAGACGGGCGGGCCTACGAGCAGTACTTC. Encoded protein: CASSVDGRAYEQYF.

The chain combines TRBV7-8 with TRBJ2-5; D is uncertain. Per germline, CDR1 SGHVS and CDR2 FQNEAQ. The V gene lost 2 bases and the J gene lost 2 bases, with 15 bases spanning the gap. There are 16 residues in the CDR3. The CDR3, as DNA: TGTGCCAGCAGCTTAAAGGTCGGCAGCCTGCAAGAGACCCAGTACTTC. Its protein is CASSLKVGSLQETQYF.

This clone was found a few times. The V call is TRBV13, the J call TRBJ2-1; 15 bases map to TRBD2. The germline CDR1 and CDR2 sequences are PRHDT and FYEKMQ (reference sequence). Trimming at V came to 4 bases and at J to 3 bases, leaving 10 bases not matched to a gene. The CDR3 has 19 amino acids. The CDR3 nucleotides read TGTGCCAGCAGCTCATACGCCGGGACTAGCGGGAGGAACTACAATGAGCAGTTCTTC. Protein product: CASSSYAGTSGRNYNEQFF.